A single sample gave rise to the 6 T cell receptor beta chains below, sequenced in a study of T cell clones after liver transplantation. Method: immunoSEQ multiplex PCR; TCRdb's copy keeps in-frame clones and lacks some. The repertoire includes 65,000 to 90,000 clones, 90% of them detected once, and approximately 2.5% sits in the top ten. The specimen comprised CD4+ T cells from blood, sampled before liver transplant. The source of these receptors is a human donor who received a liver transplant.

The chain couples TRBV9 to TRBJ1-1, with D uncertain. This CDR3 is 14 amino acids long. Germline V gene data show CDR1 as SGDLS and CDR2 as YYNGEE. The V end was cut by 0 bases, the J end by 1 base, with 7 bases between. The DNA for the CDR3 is TGTGCCAGCAGCGTAGTGGGAGCGAACACTGAAGCTTTCTTT. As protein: CASSVVGANTEAFF.

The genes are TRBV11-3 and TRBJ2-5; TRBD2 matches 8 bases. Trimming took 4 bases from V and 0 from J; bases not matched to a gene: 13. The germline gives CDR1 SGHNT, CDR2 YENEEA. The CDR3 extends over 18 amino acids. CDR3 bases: TGTGCCAGCAGCTCTAACCCCCGGCTAGCGGGTAACCAAGAGACCCAGTACTTC. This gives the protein CASSSNPRLAGNQETQYF.

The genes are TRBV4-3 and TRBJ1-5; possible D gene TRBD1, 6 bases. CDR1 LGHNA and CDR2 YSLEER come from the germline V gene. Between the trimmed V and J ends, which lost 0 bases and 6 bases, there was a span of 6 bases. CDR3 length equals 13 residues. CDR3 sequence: CASSQDRGQPQHF. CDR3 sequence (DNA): TGCGCCAGCAGCCAAGACAGGGGTCAGCCCCAGCATTTT.

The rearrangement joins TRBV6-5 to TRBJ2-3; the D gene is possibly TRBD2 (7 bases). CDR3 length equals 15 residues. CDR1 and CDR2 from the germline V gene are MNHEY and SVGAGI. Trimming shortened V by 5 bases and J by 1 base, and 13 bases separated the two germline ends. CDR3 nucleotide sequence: TGTGCCAGCAGTGGCCGGGGGGCGGGCACAGATACGCAGTATTTT. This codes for CASSGRGAGTDTQYF.

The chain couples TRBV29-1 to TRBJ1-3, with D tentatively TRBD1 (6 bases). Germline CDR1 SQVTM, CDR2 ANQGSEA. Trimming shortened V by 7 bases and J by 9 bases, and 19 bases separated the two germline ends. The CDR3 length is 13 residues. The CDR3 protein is CSATGDTGRTIYF. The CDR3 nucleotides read TGCAGCGCTACGGGGGACACCGGCCGCACCATATATTTT.

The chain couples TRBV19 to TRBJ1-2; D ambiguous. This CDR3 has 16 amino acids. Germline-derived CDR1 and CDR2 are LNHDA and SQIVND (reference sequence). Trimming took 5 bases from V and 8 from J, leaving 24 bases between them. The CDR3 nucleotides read TGTGCCAGTAGTGGGAGAAGTGGTCCGCCTCTGTGGGGCTACACCTTC. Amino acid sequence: CASSGRSGPPLWGYTF.